One sample yielded the 27 T cell receptor beta chains listed below, sequenced in a study of regulatory T cells in long-lasting Graves disease. Sample time point: persistent/refractory GD, antithyroid drugs over 5 years with positive TRAb. Extracted PBMC RNA gave rise to the TCR library. In building TCR beta libraries, iRepertoire HTBI primers were used together with Arm-PCR of CDR3 regions. TCRdb independently ran MiXCR on the multiplex PCR reads; one entry per CDR3 protein. The repertoire has approximately 500,000 distinct CDR3 sequences, under 25% of them found once; the top ten carry roughly 7.1%. Material: peripheral blood mononuclear cells (PBMCs), obtained when the disease was refractory, from a patient treated with antithyroid drugs. The receptors derive from a female donor with Graves disease.

The chain uses TRBV27 and TRBJ1-2, with D possibly matching TRBD1 (5 bases). Trimming shortened V by 6 bases and J by 8 bases, and 25 bases separated the two germline ends. Germline CDR1 is MNHEY and CDR2 is SMNVEV (reference sequence). The CDR3 spans 16 residues. CDR3 amino acids: CASSLGGAPAIAGYTF. CDR3 nucleotide sequence: TGTGCCAGCAGCCTCGGAGGGGCGCCCGCGATTGCCGGCTACACCTTC.

This clonotype came up many times. CDR3 DNA: TGTGCCAGCAGCTTTGCGCGGCAGAGACAAGAGACCCAGTACTTC. It is translated as CASSFARQRQETQYF. The rearrangement uses TRBV7-2 and TRBJ2-5; D gene uncertain. The CDR3 loop spans 15 amino acids. Looked up from germline, CDR1 is SGHTA and CDR2 is FQGNSA. V lost 3 bases and J 2 bases, leaving 13 bases between the germline ends.

This chain links TRBV6-1 with TRBJ1-1, with 9 bases identical to TRBD1. The CDR3 runs to 17 residues. The germline gives CDR1 MNHNS, CDR2 SASEGT. V lost 6 bases to trimming and J lost 3 bases; unmatched junction nucleotides: 14. This chain's CDR3 is CASSTPDRGPVHTEAFF. CDR3 nucleotides: TGTGCCAGCAGCACCCCGGACAGGGGCCCGGTGCACACTGAAGCTTTCTTT.

The chain employs TRBV10-3 and TRBJ2-6, with D tentatively TRBD2 (6 bases). CDR1 is ENHRY, CDR2 SYGVKD, per germline. V lost 7 bases and J 0 bases, leaving 13 bases between the germline ends. The CDR3 spans 16 residues. CDR3 residues: CAITGGGLSGANVLTF. The CDR3 bases are TGTGCCATCACCGGGGGTGGACTCTCTGGGGCCAACGTCCTGACTTTC.

The chain carries TRBV10-3 and TRBJ2-1; 15 bases match TRBD2. CDR3 length: 19 residues. The germline V gene has CDR1 ENHRY and CDR2 SYGVKD. J was trimmed by 1 base and V by 4 bases; bases with no gene match: 8. The CDR3 sequence is CAISASGTSGRLSYNEQFF. In nucleotides, the CDR3 is TGTGCCATCAGTGCCTCCGGGACTAGCGGGAGGTTATCCTACAATGAGCAGTTCTTC.

This clonotype has a handful of counts. CDR3 amino acids: CASSHQGTGTSNQPQHF. CDR3 in DNA: TGTGCCAGCAGCCACCAAGGGACAGGGACTAGCAATCAGCCCCAGCATTTT. The V call is TRBV3-1, the J call TRBJ1-5; 9 bases agree with TRBD1. The CDR3 is made up of 17 amino acids. Per the germline V gene, CDR1 is LGHDT and CDR2 is YNNKEL (reference sequence). The J segment lost 0 bases and the V segment lost 3 bases, leaving 6 bases of the junction unmatched. Complete variable domain (other parts from reference TRBV3-1 and TRBJ1-5): DTAVSQTPKYLVTQMGNDKSIKCEQNLGHDTMYWYKQDSKKFLKIMFSYNNKELIINETVPNRFSPKSPDKAHLNLHINSLELGDSAVYFCASSHQGTGTSNQPQHFGDGTRLSIL.

This clonotype has a handful of counts. The chain employs TRBV6-1 and TRBJ2-3, with TRBD2 as a possible D gene (6 bases). V lost 6 bases and J 2 bases, leaving 12 bases between the germline ends. CDR3 size: 14 residues. Germline loops: CDR1 MNHNS, CDR2 SASEGT. The CDR3 spells CASSEGGLTDTQYF. The CDR3 DNA reads as TGTGCCAGCAGCGAGGGAGGCCTCACAGATACGCAGTATTTT.

Ten or more counts support this clonotype. The chain is built from TRBV2 and TRBJ1-2, with D perhaps matching TRBD1 (6 bases). The CDR3 is 15 amino acids. V was shortened by 6 bases and J by 2 bases, with 16 bases between the two germline ends. In germline, CDR1 is SNHLY, CDR2 FYNNEI. CDR3 sequence: CASSESAGTNYGYTF. The CDR3 DNA follows: TGTGCCAGCAGCGAATCAGCCGGGACAAACTATGGCTACACCTTC.

The rearrangement links TRBV4-3 to TRBJ1-5, with D hard to call. V dropped 2 bases and J dropped 1 base, with 12 bases sitting between them. From germline, CDR1 is LGHNA and CDR2 YSLEER. This CDR3 is 16 amino acids long. The CDR3: CASSQSLTESNQPQHF. The CDR3 DNA reads TGCGCCAGCAGCCAATCCCTCACAGAAAGCAATCAGCCCCAGCATTTT.

This clonotype appeared a few times. The J gene is TRBJ1-1, the V gene TRBV19; D call uncertain. The CDR3 spans 14 residues. With 10 bases removed from V and 4 bases from J, the gap between germline ends came to 19 bases. CDR1 is LNHDA, CDR2 SQIVND, per germline (reference sequence). CDR3 sequence: CATALSTVSTEAFF. CDR3 DNA: TGTGCCACCGCTCTGTCAACCGTGAGCACTGAAGCTTTCTTT. Full variable domain (missing parts from reference TRBV19 and TRBJ1-1): DGGITQSPKYLFRKEGQNVTLSCEQNLNHDAMYWYRQDPGQGLRLIYYSQIVNDFQKGDIAEGYSVSREKKESFPLTVTSAQKNPTAFYLCATALSTVSTEAFFGQGTRLTVV.

V gene TRBV20-1 combines with J gene TRBJ2-7, with no clear D. This CDR3 region has 12 residues. Germline-derived CDR1 and CDR2 are DFQATT and SNEGSKA (reference sequence). V lost 3 bases to trimming and J lost 2 bases, with 8 bases between them. The CDR3 DNA follows: TGCAGTGCTAGTAAAGACCCCTACGAGCAGTACTTC. This gives the protein CSASKDPYEQYF.

CDR3 region: CASREGLALYNEQFF. The CDR3 nucleotides are TGTGCCAGCAGGGAGGGACTAGCGCTTTACAATGAGCAGTTCTTC. V gene TRBV28 combines with J gene TRBJ2-1, with 10 bases fitting TRBD2. This CDR3 comprises 15 residues. Germline V CDR1 and CDR2: MDHEN, SYDVKM. Trimming took 6 bases from V and 4 from J; bases not matched to a gene: 6.

The V call is TRBV28, the J call TRBJ2-1; D might be TRBD2 (5 bases). The CDR3 runs 12 residues. The germline V gene has CDR1 MDHEN and CDR2 SYDVKM. V was pared by 3 bases and J by 15 bases, with 15 bases between. The CDR3 region is CASSLGASSPFF. CDR3 sequence (DNA): TGTGCCAGCAGTTTGGGAGCAAGTTCTCCGTTCTTC.

The table lists this clonotype with a few counts. The genes are TRBV7-9 and TRBJ1-6; unclear D gene. CDR3 length: 14 amino acids. The germline V and J ends were trimmed by 5 bases and 7 bases, with 12 bases remaining between them. Germline V lookup: CDR1 SEHNR, CDR2 FQNEAQ (reference sequence). The CDR3 is CASSAETINSPLHF. For the CDR3, the DNA is TGTGCCAGCAGCGCCGAGACCATCAATTCACCCCTCCACTTT.

This clonotype was recorded a few times. The chain is built from TRBV7-9 and TRBJ2-7; possible D gene TRBD1, 6 bases. The V and J ends lost 5 bases and 4 bases respectively, with 15 bases between them. Per germline, CDR1 SEHNR and CDR2 FQNEAQ (reference sequence). The CDR3 is 14 residues long. CDR3 loop: CASSPGQWEYEQYF. In DNA, the CDR3 is TGTGCCAGCAGCCCAGGACAGTGGGAGTACGAGCAGTACTTC.

This clonotype was picked up many times. The chain carries TRBV6-5 and TRBJ1-1; TRBD1 might be the D (5 bases). The germline CDR1 and CDR2 sequences are MNHEY and SVGAGI. The V and J ends lost 2 bases and 3 bases respectively, with 7 bases between them. This CDR3 region has 13 residues. The CDR3 sequence is CASSYGGDTEAFF. CDR3 nucleotide sequence: TGTGCCAGCAGTTACGGGGGGGACACTGAAGCTTTCTTT.

This clonotype was seen many times. The chain carries TRBV28 and TRBJ1-1, with D perhaps TRBD1 (5 bases). The CDR3 spans 14 residues. Deletions cut 7 bases from V and 4 bases from J, with 16 bases between. Looked up from germline, CDR1 is MDHEN and CDR2 is SYDVKM. The CDR3 DNA sequence: TGTGCCAGCAAGGAAGGTTGGGGGGGCACTGAAGCTTTCTTT. Translating it yields CASKEGWGGTEAFF.

The J gene is TRBJ2-7, the V gene TRBV11-2, with D perhaps matching TRBD2 (7 bases). The V gene lost 2 bases and the J gene lost 2 bases, with 16 bases spanning the gap. Per the germline V gene, CDR1 is SGHAT and CDR2 is FQNNGV. CDR3 length: 16 amino acids. CDR3 in amino acids: CASSLPPAGAPYEQYF. CDR3 nucleotide sequence: TGTGCCAGCAGCTTACCCCCTGCGGGGGCTCCCTACGAGCAGTACTTC.

This clonotype came up many times. The chain carries TRBV10-3 and TRBJ1-5; D uncertain. The CDR3 contains 13 residues. V dropped 3 bases and J dropped 7 bases, with 10 bases sitting between them. The germline CDR1 and CDR2 sequences are ENHRY and SYGVKD. CDR3: CAISDSSGQPQHF. DNA of the CDR3: TGTGCCATCAGTGACAGCTCGGGACAGCCCCAGCATTTT.

With regard to this clonotype: This may stem from a read error, because a much larger clone lies one nucleotide away. The chain recombines TRBV6-2 or TRBV6-3 with TRBJ1-2, with D possibly being TRBD1 (5 bases). V was cut by 5 bases and J by 5 bases, with 21 bases left in between. The CDR3 is made up of 16 amino acids. Germline V CDR1 and CDR2: MNHEY, SVGEGT. The CDR3 spells CASSTKAGSGIYGYTF. Here the CDR3 DNA reads TGTGCCAGCAGTACCAAGGCAGGGTCAGGGATTTATGGCTACACCTTC.

The V call is TRBV18, the J call TRBJ2-2, with D maybe TRBD2 (6 bases). Trimming stripped 1 base from V and 6 bases from J, with 12 bases between. The CDR3 has 15 amino acids. Germline-derived CDR1 and CDR2 are KGHSH and LQKENI. The CDR3 DNA is TGTGCCAGCTCACCACAGGACTATGATGCCGGGGAGCTGTTTTTT. Its protein is CASSPQDYDAGELFF.

J is TRBJ1-2 and V is TRBV29-1; possible D gene TRBD1, 5 bases. The V and J ends lost 3 bases and 6 bases respectively, with 14 bases between them. From germline, CDR1 is SQVTM and CDR2 ANQGSEA. This CDR3 is 13 amino acids long. CDR3 sequence reads: CSVEGGARNGYTF. CDR3 DNA sequence: TGCAGCGTTGAGGGGGGAGCCAGGAATGGCTACACCTTC.

Comments on this clonotype: It is likely a read error: a sequence one base away is far more abundant. V usage is TRBV6-2 or TRBV6-3 and J usage is TRBJ1-2; D gene unclear. Looked up from germline, CDR1 is MNHEY and CDR2 is SVGEGT. The CDR3 covers 13 residues. V shed 10 bases and J shed 3 bases, with 15 bases lying between them. CDR3 loop: CANSPRGDYGYTF. The CDR3 nucleotides are TGTGCCAACAGCCCGCGGGGAGACTATGGCTACACCTTC.

This clonotype appeared many times. V gene TRBV6-1 combines with J gene TRBJ1-4; D is uncertain. The CDR3 has 15 amino acids. The germline CDR1 and CDR2 sequences are MNHNS and SASEGT. V lost 2 bases and J 3 bases, leaving 10 bases between the germline ends. Here the CDR3 reads CASSERERANEKLFF. In DNA form, the CDR3 reads TGTGCCAGCAGTGAACGGGAAAGAGCTAATGAAAAACTGTTTTTT.

This clonotype was seen repeatedly, ten times or more. The chain has TRBV28 and TRBJ1-2; perhaps TRBD1 as D (5 bases). The germline V gene encodes CDR1 MDHEN and CDR2 SYDVKM. Trimming shortened V by 6 bases and J by 4 bases, and 27 bases separated the two germline ends. There are 18 residues in the CDR3. The CDR3 DNA is TGTGCCAGCAGCCCTGAGGGCCCTTCAGGGATATCCCCCTATGGCTACACCTTC. Encoded protein: CASSPEGPSGISPYGYTF.

This clonotype has ten or more counts. The gene calls are TRBV28 and TRBJ1-6; 8 bases map to TRBD1. The V gene's germline CDR1 is MDHEN and CDR2 SYDVKM. This CDR3 is 15 amino acids long. After removal of 5 bases from V and 7 bases from J, the junction contained 7 bases not matched to a gene. As DNA, the CDR3 is TGTGCCAGCAGTAGTCCGGGACAGGAGAATTCACCCCTCCACTTT. Encoded protein: CASSSPGQENSPLHF.

This clonotype was recorded a few times. The chain uses TRBV4-2 and TRBJ1-1; D not resolved. V lost 0 bases and J lost 6, with 14 bases in between. The CDR3 runs 15 residues. Germline V gene sequence: CDR1 LGHNA, CDR2 YNFKEQ. CDR3 loop: CASSQDRIEAPEAFF. The CDR3 bases are TGTGCCAGCAGCCAAGATAGAATAGAGGCTCCTGAAGCTTTCTTT.